Shown below are 29 T cell receptor beta chains from a single sample sequenced in a study of shared clonotypes between healthy human individuals. Naive CD8 populations comprised CD45RO-negative cells positively selected for CCR7, excluding terminally differentiated effector memory CD45RA+ cells. TCRdb's copy holds only in-frame clones and misses some; the assay was immunoSEQ multiplex PCR. The data hold fewer than 1 million clones, with just over 95% observed a single time. Input material: naive CD8+ T cells sorted from blood. The receptor source for this set is a young man in good health.

The V call is TRBV27, the J call TRBJ2-1; TRBD1 matches 8 bases. CDR3 length: 14 residues. CDR1 and CDR2 (germline): MNHEY, SMNVEV (reference sequence). The J segment lost 8 bases and the V segment lost 1 base, leaving 4 bases of the junction unmatched. CDR3 residues: CASSLLGQDDEQFF. Here the CDR3 DNA reads TGTGCCAGCAGTTTATTGGGACAGGACGATGAGCAGTTCTTC.

Points on this clone: Additional DNA sequences in this sample encode the identical CDR3. The rearrangement joins TRBV27 to TRBJ2-7; D is undetermined. Trimming removed 3 bases from V and 6 bases from J, with 6 bases in between. The CDR3 loop spans 11 amino acids. Germline V gene data show CDR1 as MNHEY and CDR2 as SMNVEV (reference sequence). CDR3 DNA: TGTGCCAGCAGTTTCGGTGGCGAGCAGTACTTC. Amino acids: CASSFGGEQYF.

This sequence joins TRBV7-8 and TRBJ2-7; 10 nucleotides line up with TRBD2. The CDR3 totals 14 residues. With V trimmed by 5 bases and J by 3 bases, 4 bases remained unmatched. The V gene's germline CDR1 is SGHVS and CDR2 FQNEAQ. Written as DNA, the CDR3 is TGTGCCAGCAGCGCAGGACTAGCGGACTACGAGCAGTACTTC. Protein sequence: CASSAGLADYEQYF.

The J gene is TRBJ1-1, the V gene TRBV11-2; D gene unclear. V was shortened by 1 base and J by 2 bases, with 8 bases between the two germline ends. CDR1 is SGHAT, CDR2 FQNNGV, per germline. The CDR3 length is 14 residues. The CDR3 here is CASSLAASNTEAFF. In DNA, the CDR3 is TGTGCCAGCAGCTTAGCGGCCAGTAACACTGAAGCTTTCTTT.

The chain recombines TRBV27 with TRBJ2-7; D possibly corresponds to TRBD2 (6 bases). This CDR3 is 15 amino acids long. Germline-derived CDR1 and CDR2 are MNHEY and SMNVEV (reference sequence). Trimming removed 2 bases at V and 3 bases at J, with 14 bases between. The CDR3 here is CASSLMAGTHYEQYF. The CDR3 bases are TGTGCCAGCAGTTTAATGGCGGGAACTCACTACGAGCAGTACTTC.

The chain joins TRBV5-1 to TRBJ2-7, with 7 nucleotides matching TRBD1. V dropped 2 bases and J dropped 3; count of bases not matched to a gene: 8. Per the germline V gene, CDR1 is SGHRS and CDR2 is YFSETQ. The CDR3 has 15 residues. CDR3 DNA: TGCGCCAGCAGCTTTGACCGGGACAGATTCTACGAGCAGTACTTC. It specifies CASSFDRDRFYEQYF.

The chain recombines TRBV4-1 with TRBJ1-3; no reliable D call. The CDR3 has 12 residues. The germline gives CDR1 MGHRA, CDR2 YSYEKL. V was cut by 6 bases and J by 1 base, with 4 bases left in between. CDR3 in DNA: TGCGCCAGCAGGGCTTCTGGAAACACCATATATTTT. Protein sequence: CASRASGNTIYF.

Worth noting for this clone: One end of the junction fails to match germline, which may point to a read error. The V gene is TRBV6-5, the J gene TRBJ1-1; D gene unclear. Germline V gene sequence: CDR1 MNHEY, CDR2 SVGAGI. The CDR3 sequence is 8 residues long. CDR3 in DNA: TGTGCCAGCAAACAAGCTTCTTTT. It encodes CASKQASF.

This chain uses TRBV5-6 with TRBJ2-7; 8 nucleotides align to TRBD1. This CDR3 contains 14 residues. V lost 4 bases and J lost 6; bases outside the gene matches: 9. Looked up from germline, CDR1 is SGHDT and CDR2 is YYEEEE. DNA of the CDR3: TGTGCCAGCAGCCTGGGACAGGTCTACTCCGAGCAGTACTTC. Its translation: CASSLGQVYSEQYF.

This chain uses TRBV7-8 with TRBJ2-7, with no clear D. This CDR3 has 16 amino acids. Trimming took 2 bases from V and 1 from J, leaving 15 bases between them. The germline gives CDR1 SGHVS, CDR2 FQNEAQ. The CDR3, as DNA: TGTGCCAGCAGCTTAAGAGTCGACTCGCAGTCCTACGAGCAGTACTTC. It translates to CASSLRVDSQSYEQYF.

The DNA of the CDR3 is TGTGCCAGCAGTTTATTGGGTGCAACTAATGAAAAACTGTTTTTT. It is translated as CASSLLGATNEKLFF. The J gene is TRBJ1-4, the V gene TRBV28; D gene unclear. Looked up from germline, CDR1 is MDHEN and CDR2 is SYDVKM. Trimming shortened V by 1 base and J by 0 bases, and 6 bases separated the two germline ends. This CDR3 comprises 15 residues.

This chain connects TRBV5-4 to TRBJ1-4; the match to TRBD1 covers 7 bases. Per the germline V gene, CDR1 is SGHNT and CDR2 is YYREEE (reference sequence). The CDR3 length is 13 residues. The V and J ends lost 4 bases and 11 bases, in that order; junction bases with no gene match: 8. The CDR3 DNA is TGTGCCAGCAGCACCGACAGGGAGATGAAACTGTTTTTT. Translating it yields CASSTDREMKLFF.

This chain connects TRBV9 to TRBJ1-1, with a tentative D call TRBD1 (6 bases). Germline lookup yields CDR1 SGDLS and CDR2 YYNGEE. The V end was cut by 6 bases, the J end by 4 bases, with 19 bases between. The CDR3 runs to 15 residues. In DNA form, the CDR3 reads TGTGCCAGCACCAATTCGATACAGGGAGGCACTGAAGCTTTCTTT. As protein: CASTNSIQGGTEAFF.

The V call is TRBV6-6, the J call TRBJ2-7; D unclear. Trimming pared 4 bases from V and 3 bases from J, leaving 19 bases between. This CDR3 contains 16 residues. Germline-derived CDR1 and CDR2 are MNHNY and SVGAGI (reference sequence). The CDR3 loop is CASSSQFRGSFYEQYF. In DNA form, the CDR3 reads TGTGCCAGCAGTTCCCAATTTCGAGGAAGTTTCTACGAGCAGTACTTC.

The CDR3 loop is CASSALETSGSPDNEQFF. Here the CDR3 DNA reads TGCGCCAGCAGTGCCCTCGAGACTAGCGGGAGCCCGGACAATGAGCAGTTCTTC. The J gene is TRBJ2-1, the V gene TRBV10-2, with 12 bases matching TRBD2. This CDR3 contains 18 residues. Germline values: CDR1 WSHSY, CDR2 SAAADI. The V gene end was trimmed by 4 bases and the J gene end by 5 bases; junction bases not matched to a gene: 12.

CDR3 DNA: TGTGCCACCAGCACCCGCGGAGACCTAGACGAGCAGTACTTC. Translation gives CATSTRGDLDEQYF. The rearrangement links TRBV15 to TRBJ2-7; D gene ambiguous. Looked up from germline, CDR1 is LNHNV and CDR2 is YYDKDF (reference sequence). The CDR3 loop spans 14 amino acids. Trimming took off 4 bases at V and 5 bases at J, with 15 bases between the two ends.

The chain is built from TRBV27 and TRBJ1-2; D call uncertain. This CDR3 contains 11 residues. Germline CDR1 reads MNHEY; CDR2 reads SMNVEV (reference sequence). The V gene lost 11 bases and the J gene lost 3 bases, with 10 bases spanning the gap. The CDR3 here is CASRGYYGYTF. CDR3 DNA: TGTGCCTCCCGCGGATACTATGGCTACACCTTC.

The V and J genes are TRBV11-3 and TRBJ2-1, with D hard to call. Germline V gene lookup returns CDR1 SGHNT and CDR2 YENEEA. Trimming pared 1 base from V and 8 bases from J, leaving 12 bases between. This CDR3 is 14 amino acids long. DNA for the CDR3: TGTGCCAGCAGCTTAGGTACGGGCCCCGATGAGCAGTTCTTC. Its translation: CASSLGTGPDEQFF.

The rearrangement joins TRBV28 to TRBJ2-7; the match to TRBD1 covers 8 bases. CDR3 length equals 15 residues. Per germline, CDR1 MDHEN and CDR2 SYDVKM. The junction had 10 bases not matched to a gene; V was cut back by 5 bases and J by 4 bases. The CDR3: CASSTGTGTSYEQYF. The CDR3 DNA is TGTGCCAGCAGTACCGGGACAGGCACTTCATACGAGCAGTACTTC.

The chain recombines TRBV7-9 with TRBJ2-7, with D tentatively TRBD1 (6 bases). CDR1 is SEHNR and CDR2 is FQNEAQ in the germline V gene (reference sequence). Trimming took off 3 bases at V and 2 bases at J, with 14 bases between the two ends. This CDR3 is built from 15 residues. CDR3: CASSLLRGSPYEQYF. The CDR3 DNA sequence: TGTGCCAGCAGCTTGCTCAGGGGATCCCCCTACGAGCAGTACTTC. Full variable domain (missing parts from reference TRBV7-9 and TRBJ2-7): DTGVSQNPRHKITKRGQNVTFRCDPISEHNRLYWYRQTLGQGPEFLTYFQNEAQLEKSRLLSDRFSAERPKGSFSTLEIQRTEQGDSAMYLCASSLLRGSPYEQYFGPGTRLTVT.

The J gene is TRBJ2-7, the V gene TRBV4-1; D uncertain. Germline-derived CDR1 and CDR2 are MGHRA and YSYEKL. The CDR3 runs to 15 residues. V was cut by 1 base and J by 2 bases, with 12 bases left in between. The chain's CDR3 is CASSQVASGTYEQYF. The CDR3 coding sequence is TGCGCCAGCAGCCAAGTCGCTTCAGGAACCTACGAGCAGTACTTC.

V gene TRBV11-2 combines with J gene TRBJ2-2; D not certain. This CDR3 region has 13 residues. V was clipped by 2 bases and J by 5 bases, with 6 bases between them. In germline, CDR1 is SGHAT, CDR2 FQNNGV. For the CDR3, the DNA is TGTGCCAGCAGCTTATACGTAACCGGGGAGCTGTTTTTT. The encoded protein is CASSLYVTGELFF.

The V call is TRBV4-3, the J call TRBJ2-5; D remains unclear. The length of the CDR3 is 15 residues. V was trimmed by 5 bases and J by 5 bases, leaving 18 bases between them. Germline CDR1 reads LGHNA; CDR2 reads YSLEER. The CDR3 coding sequence is TGCGCCAGCAGCTCTTGGGGAACAGCGTGGGAGACCCAGTACTTC. Its protein is CASSSWGTAWETQYF.

The chain couples TRBV9 to TRBJ2-1; the D is unclear. The CDR3 has 12 amino acids. Germline CDR1 and CDR2: SGDLS and YYNGEE. V was clipped by 4 bases and J by 9 bases, with 11 bases between them. CDR3 bases: TGTGCCAGCAGCATGGACGACGCTGAGCAGTTCTTC. It specifies CASSMDDAEQFF. Filled out from reference TRBV9 and TRBJ2-1, the complete variable domain reads DSGVTQTPKHLITATGQRVTLRCSPRSGDLSVYWYQQSLDQGLQFLIQYYNGEERAKGNILERFSAQQFPDLHSELNLSSLELGDSALYFCASSMDDAEQFFGPGTRLTVL.

The V call is TRBV5-6, the J call TRBJ2-1; TRBD1 matches at 9 bases. The V gene's germline CDR1 is SGHDT and CDR2 YYEEEE. V dropped 3 bases and J dropped 2; count of bases not matched to a gene: 15. The CDR3 length is 19 residues. Written as DNA, the CDR3 is TGTGCCAGCAGCTCCATCGGGACAGGGAGAGAAAGACCCTACAATGAGCAGTTCTTC. This encodes CASSSIGTGRERPYNEQFF.

This chain links TRBV27 with TRBJ2-2; no clear D. Trimming took off 8 bases at V and 3 bases at J, with 7 bases between the two ends. Germline CDR1 and CDR2: MNHEY and SMNVEV (reference sequence). There are 12 residues in the CDR3. CDR3 protein: CASRDYTGELFF. CDR3 sequence (DNA): TGTGCCAGCCGCGATTACACCGGGGAGCTGTTTTTT.

V usage is TRBV5-5 and J usage is TRBJ2-3, with a tentative D call TRBD1 (6 bases). The V gene's germline CDR1 is SGHKS and CDR2 YYEKEE (reference sequence). The CDR3 loop spans 15 amino acids. V was cut by 5 bases and J by 2 bases, with 15 bases left in between. The CDR3 sequence: CASRVWDTDTDTQYF. CDR3 nucleotide sequence: TGTGCCAGCAGAGTGTGGGACACCGACACAGATACGCAGTATTTT.

On this clone itself: Different DNA sequences within this sample yield the same CDR3. The chain has TRBV7-9 and TRBJ2-5; D is ambiguous. The CDR3 runs to 14 residues. Germline assignment: CDR1 SEHNR and CDR2 FQNEAQ (reference sequence). The V end was cut by 0 bases, the J end by 1 base, with 6 bases between. The CDR3 DNA is TGTGCCAGCAGCTTAGCACTGGGCCAAGAGACCCAGTACTTC. This encodes CASSLALGQETQYF. The complete variable domain, with remaining parts taken from reference TRBV7-9 and TRBJ2-5, reads DTGVSQNPRHKITKRGQNVTFRCDPISEHNRLYWYRQTLGQGPEFLTYFQNEAQLEKSRLLSDRFSAERPKGSFSTLEIQRTEQGDSAMYLCASSLALGQETQYFGPGTRLLVL.

Comments on this clone: The sample has other DNA sequences that encode this CDR3 too. The chain is built from TRBV9 and TRBJ2-7; perhaps TRBD2 as D (6 bases). Deletions cut 3 bases from V and 7 bases from J, with 11 bases between. The CDR3 covers 12 residues. Germline CDR1 reads SGDLS; CDR2 reads YYNGEE. The CDR3 DNA reads as TGTGCCAGCAGCGGGAGGGTAGGGGAGCAGTACTTC. This sequence encodes CASSGRVGEQYF.